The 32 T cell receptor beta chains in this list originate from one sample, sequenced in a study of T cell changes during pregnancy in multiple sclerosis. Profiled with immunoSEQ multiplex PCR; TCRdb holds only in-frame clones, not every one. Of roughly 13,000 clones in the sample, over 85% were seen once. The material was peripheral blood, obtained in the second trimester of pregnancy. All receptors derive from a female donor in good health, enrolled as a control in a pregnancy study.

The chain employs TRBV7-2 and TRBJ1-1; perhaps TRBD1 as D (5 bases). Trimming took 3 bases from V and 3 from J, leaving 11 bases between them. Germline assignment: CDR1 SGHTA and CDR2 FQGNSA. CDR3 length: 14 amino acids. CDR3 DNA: TGTGCCAGCAGCTTTAAAGGGGAAGACACTGAAGCTTTCTTT. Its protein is CASSFKGEDTEAFF.

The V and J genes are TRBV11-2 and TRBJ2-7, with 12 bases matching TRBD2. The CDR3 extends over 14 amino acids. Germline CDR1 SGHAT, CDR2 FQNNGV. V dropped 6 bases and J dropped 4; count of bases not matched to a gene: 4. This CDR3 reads CASSWGLAGYEQYF. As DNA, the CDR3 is TGTGCCAGCAGTTGGGGACTAGCGGGTTACGAGCAGTACTTC.

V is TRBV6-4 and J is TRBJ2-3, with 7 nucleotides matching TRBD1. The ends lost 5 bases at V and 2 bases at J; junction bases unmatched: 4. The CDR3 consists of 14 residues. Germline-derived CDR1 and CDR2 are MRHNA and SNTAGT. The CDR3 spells CASSQGENTDTQYF. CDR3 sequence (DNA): TGTGCCAGCAGTCAGGGGGAGAACACAGATACGCAGTATTTT.

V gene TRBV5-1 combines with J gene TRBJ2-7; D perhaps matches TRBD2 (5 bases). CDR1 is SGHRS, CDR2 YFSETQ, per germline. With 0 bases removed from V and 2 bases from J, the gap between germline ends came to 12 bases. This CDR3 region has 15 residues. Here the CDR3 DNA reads TGCGCCAGCAGCTTGGATGCGGGCGATGCCTACGAGCAGTACTTC. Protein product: CASSLDAGDAYEQYF.

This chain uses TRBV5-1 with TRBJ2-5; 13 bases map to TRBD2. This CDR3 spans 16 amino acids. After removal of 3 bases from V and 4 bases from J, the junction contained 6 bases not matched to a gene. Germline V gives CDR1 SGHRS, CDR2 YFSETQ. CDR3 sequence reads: CASSWGLAGSGETQYF. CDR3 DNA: TGCGCCAGCAGCTGGGGACTAGCGGGGTCGGGAGAGACCCAGTACTTC.

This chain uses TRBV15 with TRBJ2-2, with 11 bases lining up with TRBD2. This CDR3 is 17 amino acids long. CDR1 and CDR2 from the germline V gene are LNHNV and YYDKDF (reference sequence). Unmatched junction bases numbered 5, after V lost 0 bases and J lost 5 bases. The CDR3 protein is CATSRDGLAGGTGELFF. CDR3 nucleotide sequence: TGTGCCACCAGCAGAGATGGGCTAGCGGGAGGAACCGGGGAGCTGTTTTTT.

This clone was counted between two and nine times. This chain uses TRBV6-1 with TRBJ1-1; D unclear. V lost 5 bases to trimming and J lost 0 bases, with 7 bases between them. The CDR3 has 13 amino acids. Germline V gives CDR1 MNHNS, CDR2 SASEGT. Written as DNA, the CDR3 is TGTGCCAGCAGTAACAGTTTGAACACTGAAGCTTTCTTT. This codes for CASSNSLNTEAFF.

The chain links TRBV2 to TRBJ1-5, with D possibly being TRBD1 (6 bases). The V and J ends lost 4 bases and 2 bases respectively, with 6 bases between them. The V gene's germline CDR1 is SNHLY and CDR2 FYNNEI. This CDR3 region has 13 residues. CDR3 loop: CASSGQGNQPQHF. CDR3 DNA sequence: TGTGCCAGCAGTGGACAGGGCAATCAGCCCCAGCATTTT.

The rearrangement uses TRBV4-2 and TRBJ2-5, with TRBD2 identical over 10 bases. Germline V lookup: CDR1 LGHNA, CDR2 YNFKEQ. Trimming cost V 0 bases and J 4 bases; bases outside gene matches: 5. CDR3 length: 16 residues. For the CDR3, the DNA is TGTGCCAGCAGCCAAGACGGAGCGGGGGGGACAGAGACCCAGTACTTC. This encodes CASSQDGAGGTETQYF.

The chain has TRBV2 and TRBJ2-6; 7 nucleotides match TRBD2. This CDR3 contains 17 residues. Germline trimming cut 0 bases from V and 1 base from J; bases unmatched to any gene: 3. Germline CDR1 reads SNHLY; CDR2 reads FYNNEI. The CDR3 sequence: CASSEAGGRSGANVLTF. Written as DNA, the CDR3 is TGTGCCAGCAGTGAAGCGGGGGGGAGATCTGGGGCCAACGTCCTGACTTTC.

The CDR3: CASSLTRGTDTQYF. In DNA form, the CDR3 reads TGCGCCAGCAGCTTGACGCGGGGCACAGATACGCAGTATTTT. V and J are TRBV5-1 and TRBJ2-3, with a possible D match to TRBD2 (5 bases). The CDR3 spans 14 residues. Trimming left V 1 base short and J 1 base short, with 7 bases between. The germline gives CDR1 SGHRS, CDR2 YFSETQ.

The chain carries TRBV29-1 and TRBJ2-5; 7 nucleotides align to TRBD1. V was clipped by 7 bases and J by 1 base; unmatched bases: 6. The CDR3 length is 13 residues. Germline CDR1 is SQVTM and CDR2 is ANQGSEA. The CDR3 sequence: CSARTGPQETQYF. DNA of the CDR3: TGCAGCGCCCGGACAGGCCCCCAAGAGACCCAGTACTTC.

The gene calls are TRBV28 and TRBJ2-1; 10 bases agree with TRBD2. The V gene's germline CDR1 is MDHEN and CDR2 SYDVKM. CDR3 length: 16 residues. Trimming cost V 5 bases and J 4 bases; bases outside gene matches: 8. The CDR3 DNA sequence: TGTGCCAGCAGTATCTTCGGGACTAGCGAGTACAATGAGCAGTTCTTC. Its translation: CASSIFGTSEYNEQFF. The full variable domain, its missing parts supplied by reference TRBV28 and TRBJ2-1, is DVKVTQSSRYLVKRTGEKVFLECVQDMDHENMFWYRQDPGLGLRLIYFSYDVKMKEKGDIPEGYSVSREKKERFSLILESASTNQTSMYLCASSIFGTSEYNEQFFGPGTRLTVL.

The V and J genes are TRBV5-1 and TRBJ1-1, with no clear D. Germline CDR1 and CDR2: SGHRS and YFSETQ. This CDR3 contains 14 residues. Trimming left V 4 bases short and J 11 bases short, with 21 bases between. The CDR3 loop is CASSDTAGPGDAFF. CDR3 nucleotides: TGCGCCAGCAGCGACACAGCGGGCCCTGGGGATGCTTTCTTT.

The CDR3 sequence is CASSASSTGGAFF. CDR3 bases: TGTGCCAGCAGTGCGAGTTCGACAGGAGGAGCTTTCTTT. The V and J genes are TRBV6-4 and TRBJ1-1; weak D call: TRBD1 (6 bases). V was cut by 4 bases and J by 10 bases, with 16 bases left in between. There are 13 residues in the CDR3. Germline V gene sequence: CDR1 MRHNA, CDR2 SNTAGT.

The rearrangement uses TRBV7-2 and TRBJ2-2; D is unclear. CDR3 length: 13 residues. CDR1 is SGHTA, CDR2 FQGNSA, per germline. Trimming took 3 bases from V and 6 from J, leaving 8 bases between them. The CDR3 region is CASSFYLAGELFF. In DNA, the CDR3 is TGTGCCAGCAGCTTTTACTTGGCCGGGGAGCTGTTTTTT.

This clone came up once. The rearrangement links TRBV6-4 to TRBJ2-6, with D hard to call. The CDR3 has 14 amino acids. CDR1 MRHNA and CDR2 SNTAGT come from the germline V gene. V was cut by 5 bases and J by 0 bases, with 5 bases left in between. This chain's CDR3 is CASSPFSGANVLTF. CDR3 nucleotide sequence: TGTGCCAGCAGTCCATTCTCTGGGGCCAACGTCCTGACTTTC.

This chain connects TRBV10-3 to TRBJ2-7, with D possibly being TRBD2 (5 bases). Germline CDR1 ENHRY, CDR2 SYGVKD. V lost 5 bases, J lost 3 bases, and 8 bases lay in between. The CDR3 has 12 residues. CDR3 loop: CAISPDFYEQYF. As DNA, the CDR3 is TGTGCCATCAGTCCGGACTTCTACGAGCAGTACTTC.

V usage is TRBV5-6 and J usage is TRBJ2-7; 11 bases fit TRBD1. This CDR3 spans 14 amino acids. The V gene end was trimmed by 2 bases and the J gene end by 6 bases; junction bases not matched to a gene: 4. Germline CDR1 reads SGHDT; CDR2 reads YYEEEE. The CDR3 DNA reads TGTGCCAGCAGCTTCGGACAGGGGGCCATCGAGCAGTACTTC. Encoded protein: CASSFGQGAIEQYF.

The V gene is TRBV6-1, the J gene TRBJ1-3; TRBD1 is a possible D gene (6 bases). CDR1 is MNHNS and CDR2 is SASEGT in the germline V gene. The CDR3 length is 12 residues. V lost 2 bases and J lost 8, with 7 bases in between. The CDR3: CASSEKGDTIYF. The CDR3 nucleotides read TGTGCCAGCAGTGAAAAGGGGGACACCATATATTTT.

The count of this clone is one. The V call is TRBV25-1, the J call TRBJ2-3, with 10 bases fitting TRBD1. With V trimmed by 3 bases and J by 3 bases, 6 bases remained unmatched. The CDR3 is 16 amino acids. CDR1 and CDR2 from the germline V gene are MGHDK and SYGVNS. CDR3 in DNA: TGTGCCAGCAGTGACGCGGGACAGGGGTTTACAGATACGCAGTATTTT. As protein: CASSDAGQGFTDTQYF.

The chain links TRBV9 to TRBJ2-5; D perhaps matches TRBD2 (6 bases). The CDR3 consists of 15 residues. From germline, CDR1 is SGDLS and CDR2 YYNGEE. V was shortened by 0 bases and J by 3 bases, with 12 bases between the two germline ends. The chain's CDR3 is CASSVVGTPEETQYF. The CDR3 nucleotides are TGTGCCAGCAGCGTAGTGGGGACTCCAGAAGAGACCCAGTACTTC.

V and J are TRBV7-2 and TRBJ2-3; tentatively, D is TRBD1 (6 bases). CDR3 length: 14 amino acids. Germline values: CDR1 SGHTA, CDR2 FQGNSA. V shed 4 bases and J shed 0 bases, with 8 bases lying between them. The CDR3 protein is CASSYRDSTDTQYF. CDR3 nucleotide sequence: TGTGCCAGCAGCTACAGGGATAGCACAGATACGCAGTATTTT. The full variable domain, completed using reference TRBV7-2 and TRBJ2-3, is GAGVSQSPSNKVTEKGKDVELRCDPISGHTALYWYRQSLGQGLEFLIYFQGNSAPDKSGLPSDRFSAERTGGSVSTLTIQRTQQEDSAVYLCASSYRDSTDTQYFGPGTRLTVL.

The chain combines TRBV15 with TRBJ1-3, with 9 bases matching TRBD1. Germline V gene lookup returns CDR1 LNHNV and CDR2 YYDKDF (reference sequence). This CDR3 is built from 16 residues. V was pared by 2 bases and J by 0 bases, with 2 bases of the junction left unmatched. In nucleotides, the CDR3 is TGTGCCACCAGCAGACAGACAGGGGGCTCTGGAAACACCATATATTTT. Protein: CATSRQTGGSGNTIYF.

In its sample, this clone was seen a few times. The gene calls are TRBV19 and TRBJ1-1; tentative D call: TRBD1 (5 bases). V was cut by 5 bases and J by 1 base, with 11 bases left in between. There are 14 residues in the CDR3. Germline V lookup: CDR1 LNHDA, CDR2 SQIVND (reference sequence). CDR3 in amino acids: CASSPTVPNTEAFF. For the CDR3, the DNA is TGTGCCAGTAGTCCGACAGTTCCGAACACTGAAGCTTTCTTT.

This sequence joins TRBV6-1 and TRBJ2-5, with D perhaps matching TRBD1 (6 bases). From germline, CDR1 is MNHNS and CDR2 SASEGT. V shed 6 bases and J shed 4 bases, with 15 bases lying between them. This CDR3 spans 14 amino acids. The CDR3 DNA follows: TGTGCCAGCAGCCCTACACAGGGAGTAGAGACCCAGTACTTC. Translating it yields CASSPTQGVETQYF.

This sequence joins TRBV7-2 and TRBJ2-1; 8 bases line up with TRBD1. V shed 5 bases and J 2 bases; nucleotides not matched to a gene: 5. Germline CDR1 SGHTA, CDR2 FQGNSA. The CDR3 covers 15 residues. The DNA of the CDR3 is TGTGCCAGCAGCATCGACAGGGGCGCCTACAATGAGCAGTTCTTC. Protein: CASSIDRGAYNEQFF. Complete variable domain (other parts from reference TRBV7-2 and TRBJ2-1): GAGVSQSPSNKVTEKGKDVELRCDPISGHTALYWYRQSLGQGLEFLIYFQGNSAPDKSGLPSDRFSAERTGGSVSTLTIQRTQQEDSAVYLCASSIDRGAYNEQFFGPGTRLTVL.

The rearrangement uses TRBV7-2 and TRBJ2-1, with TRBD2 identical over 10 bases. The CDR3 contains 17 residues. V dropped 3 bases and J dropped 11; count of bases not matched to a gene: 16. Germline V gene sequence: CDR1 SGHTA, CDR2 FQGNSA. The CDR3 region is CASSFAFGLAEAPQQFF. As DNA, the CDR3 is TGTGCCAGCAGCTTCGCCTTCGGACTAGCGGAAGCTCCACAGCAGTTCTTC.

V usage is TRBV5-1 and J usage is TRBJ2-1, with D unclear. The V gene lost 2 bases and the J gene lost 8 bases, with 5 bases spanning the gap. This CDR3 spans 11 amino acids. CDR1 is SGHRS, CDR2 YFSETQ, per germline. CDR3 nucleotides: TGCGCCAGCAGCTTTGAGGATGAGCAGTTCTTC. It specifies CASSFEDEQFF.

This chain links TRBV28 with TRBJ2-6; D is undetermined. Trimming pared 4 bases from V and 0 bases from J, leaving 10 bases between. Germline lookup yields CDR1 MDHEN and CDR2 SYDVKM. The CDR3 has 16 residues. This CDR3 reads CASSSPSRSGANVLTF. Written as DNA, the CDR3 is TGTGCCAGCAGTTCCCCGTCCCGCTCTGGGGCCAACGTCCTGACTTTC.

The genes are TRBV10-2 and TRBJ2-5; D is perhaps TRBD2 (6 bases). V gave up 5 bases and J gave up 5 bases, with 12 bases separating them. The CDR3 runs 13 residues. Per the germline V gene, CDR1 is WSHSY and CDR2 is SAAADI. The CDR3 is CASSRDFAETQYF. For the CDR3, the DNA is TGCGCCAGCAGTCGGGACTTTGCGGAGACCCAGTACTTC.

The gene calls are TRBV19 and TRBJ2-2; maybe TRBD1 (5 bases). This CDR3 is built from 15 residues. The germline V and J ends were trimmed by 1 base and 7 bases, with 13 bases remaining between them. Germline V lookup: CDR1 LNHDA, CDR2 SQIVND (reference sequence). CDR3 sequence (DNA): TGTGCCAGTAGTATAGGGCCTAGGGGAATCGGGGAGCTGTTTTTT. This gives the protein CASSIGPRGIGELFF.